Listed here are 14 T cell receptor beta chains from one sample, sequenced in a study of cytomegalovirus exposure and HLA in healthy donors. This PCR relied on a set of 60 Vbeta primers and 13 Jbeta primers. Data came from immunoSEQ multiplex PCR; TCRdb stores just in-frame clones and leaves some out. Found here are fewer than 45,000 clones, around 69% of them singletons; the top ten hold around 3.5%. Sequencing was done on a sample of PBMCs. The receptors here all came from a woman aged 25 to 39 in good health and CMV-seronegative.

This clone was counted a few times. The rearrangement links TRBV7-9 to TRBJ2-7, with 7 bases lining up with TRBD2. After removal of 0 bases from V and 8 bases from J, the junction contained 13 bases not matched to a gene. Germline V gene sequence: CDR1 SEHNR, CDR2 FQNEAQ (reference sequence). The CDR3 length is 16 residues. The CDR3 protein is CASSLAGGTTFLKQYF. The CDR3 bases are TGTGCCAGCAGCTTAGCCGGCGGGACTACCTTTTTAAAGCAGTACTTC.

The V gene is TRBV29-1, the J gene TRBJ2-7, with D unresolved. Looked up from germline, CDR1 is SQVTM and CDR2 is ANQGSEA. Trimming took off 4 bases at V and 5 bases at J, with 9 bases between the two ends. The CDR3 loop spans 11 amino acids. This chain's CDR3 is CSVGFSDEQYF. CDR3 in DNA: TGCAGCGTTGGGTTTTCGGACGAGCAGTACTTC.

The J gene is TRBJ1-6, the V gene TRBV28; TRBD1 agrees at 10 bases. The germline V gene encodes CDR1 MDHEN and CDR2 SYDVKM. V shed 6 bases and J 10 bases; nucleotides not matched to a gene: 9. This CDR3 region has 15 residues. The CDR3 sequence: CASRTGGALGSPLHF. In DNA form, the CDR3 reads TGTGCCAGCAGGACAGGGGGCGCGTTAGGATCACCCCTCCACTTT.

The chain is built from TRBV29-1 and TRBJ1-5, with 7 bases aligning to TRBD1. V was pared by 7 bases and J by 4 bases, with 7 bases of the junction left unmatched. There are 13 residues in the CDR3. In germline, CDR1 is SQVTM, CDR2 ANQGSEA. CDR3 protein: CSAGTDLNQPQHF. CDR3 DNA sequence: TGCAGCGCTGGGACAGACCTGAATCAGCCCCAGCATTTT.

This chain links TRBV6-5 with TRBJ2-7, with TRBD2 matching over 8 bases. The V segment lost 0 bases and the J segment 6 bases; nucleotides outside the gene matches: 7. CDR1 and CDR2 (germline): MNHEY, SVGAGI. The CDR3 spans 15 residues. The DNA for the CDR3 is TGTGCCAGCAGTTACTCAGGTAGCGGGGAATCCGAGCAGTACTTC. Translation gives CASSYSGSGESEQYF.

This chain connects TRBV29-1 to TRBJ2-3, with a possible D match to TRBD2 (6 bases). Germline CDR1 reads SQVTM; CDR2 reads ANQGSEA. The CDR3 sequence is 19 residues long. With 0 bases removed from V and 0 bases from J, the gap between germline ends came to 22 bases. The CDR3 region has the DNA TGCAGCGTTGAAGATCCGCGGGACCCATCAAAAGATAGCACAGATACGCAGTATTTT. This gives the protein CSVEDPRDPSKDSTDTQYF.

The CDR3 here is CASSDRDTGELFF. The CDR3 DNA reads as TGTGCCAGCAGTGACAGGGACACCGGGGAGCTGTTTTTT. The rearrangement links TRBV6-1 to TRBJ2-2; D is possibly TRBD1 (5 bases). This CDR3 has 13 amino acids. The V end was cut by 3 bases, the J end by 3 bases, with 5 bases between. CDR1 is MNHNS, CDR2 SASEGT, per germline.

The chain recombines TRBV6-4 with TRBJ2-2; 8 nucleotides align to TRBD1. CDR1 is MRHNA and CDR2 is SNTAGT in the germline V gene. The CDR3 spans 14 residues. The trim removed 9 bases at V and 1 base at J, leaving 4 bases unmatched. The CDR3 bases are TGTGCCAGGGTGGACAGGGAGAACACCGGGGAGCTGTTTTTT. It yields the protein CARVDRENTGELFF.

The V gene is TRBV7-2, the J gene TRBJ2-2; D perhaps matches TRBD1 (7 bases). Germline V CDR1 and CDR2: SGHTA, FQGNSA. The CDR3 consists of 14 residues. Trimming shortened V by 3 bases and J by 3 bases, and 8 bases separated the two germline ends. The CDR3 DNA reads as TGTGCCAGCAGCTTCAGGGGGGACACCGGGGAGCTGTTTTTT. Residues: CASSFRGDTGELFF. Filled out from reference TRBV7-2 and TRBJ2-2, the complete variable domain reads GAGVSQSPSNKVTEKGKDVELRCDPISGHTALYWYRQSLGQGLEFLIYFQGNSAPDKSGLPSDRFSAERTGGSVSTLTIQRTQQEDSAVYLCASSFRGDTGELFFGEGSRLTVL.

The V call is TRBV10-3, the J call TRBJ2-7; no clear D. Per germline, CDR1 ENHRY and CDR2 SYGVKD. V lost 2 bases and J lost 4, with 18 bases in between. The CDR3 extends over 16 amino acids. CDR3 DNA sequence: TGTGCCATCAGTGAGATAGGCCTAGTCGCGTGGTACGAGCAGTACTTC. Its protein is CAISEIGLVAWYEQYF.

The chain combines TRBV30 with TRBJ1-5; D uncertain. This CDR3 is 14 amino acids long. The germline CDR1 and CDR2 sequences are GTSNPN and SVGIG (reference sequence). The ends were cut back, 3 bases at V and 3 bases at J, with 12 bases in the middle. Written as DNA, the CDR3 is TGTGCCTGGAGGACCGGGTCCCTCAATCAGCCCCAGCATTTT. This sequence encodes CAWRTGSLNQPQHF.

This clone showed up just once. This chain links TRBV19 with TRBJ1-4; TRBD1 is a possible D gene (6 bases). CDR3 length equals 16 residues. Germline V CDR1 and CDR2: LNHDA, SQIVND (reference sequence). Trimming pared 4 bases from V and 4 bases from J, leaving 16 bases between. CDR3 sequence (DNA): TGTGCCAGTAGTACCCAGGGGACGGATCTTAATGAAAAACTGTTTTTT. Its protein product is CASSTQGTDLNEKLFF. Together with reference TRBV19 and TRBJ1-4, the CDR3 gives the full variable domain: DGGITQSPKYLFRKEGQNVTLSCEQNLNHDAMYWYRQDPGQGLRLIYYSQIVNDFQKGDIAEGYSVSREKKESFPLTVTSAQKNPTAFYLCASSTQGTDLNEKLFFGSGTQLSVL.

V and J are TRBV5-1 and TRBJ2-4; D is uncertain. CDR3 length equals 17 residues. The germline V and J ends were trimmed by 4 bases and 1 base, with 18 bases remaining between them. Germline-derived CDR1 and CDR2 are SGHRS and YFSETQ. DNA for the CDR3: TGCGCCAGCAGCCCGGGTGTGAGGTTGGTGGCCAAAAACATTCAGTACTTC. It specifies CASSPGVRLVAKNIQYF.

The sample holds a few counts of this clone. The genes are TRBV4-1 and TRBJ2-1, with 11 bases aligning to TRBD2. V gave up 0 bases and J gave up 5 bases; unmatched junction bases: 6. CDR1 is MGHRA and CDR2 is YSYEKL in the germline V gene. This CDR3 contains 17 residues. The CDR3 here is CASSQDWASGGNNEQFF. DNA of the CDR3: TGCGCCAGCAGCCAAGATTGGGCTAGCGGGGGGAACAATGAGCAGTTCTTC.